Listed here are 15 T cell receptor beta chains from one sample, sequenced in a study of regulatory T cells in long-lasting Graves disease. Building the TCR beta libraries relied on iRepertoire HTBI primers, and CDR3 regions underwent Arm-PCR. TCRdb itself ran the multiplex PCR reads through MiXCR, one entry per CDR3 protein. In the table there are 400,000 to 500,000 distinct CDR3 sequences, 14% of which are singletons. Time point meaning: newly diagnosed GD, antithyroid drugs for less than 3 months. The TCR library was prepared using RNA isolated from PBMCs. These data were also filed under a second study, of T cells in Graves' hyperthyroidism and ophthalmopathy.

Sequencing used peripheral blood mononuclear cells (PBMCs), obtained at new diagnosis, from a patient treated with antithyroid drugs. These receptors were collected from a woman aged 50 to 60 with Graves disease.

This clonotype was observed many times. The V gene is TRBV7-9, the J gene TRBJ2-1; 8 nucleotides agree with TRBD1. V lost 5 bases and J lost 4; bases outside the gene matches: 7. The CDR3 length is 15 residues. Germline assignment: CDR1 SEHNR and CDR2 FQNEAQ (reference sequence). The CDR3 loop is CASSRDRGHYNEQFF. Here the CDR3 DNA reads TGTGCCAGCAGCCGTGACAGGGGACATTACAATGAGCAGTTCTTC.

V is TRBV19 and J is TRBJ2-7; 9 bases are a match to TRBD2. The CDR3 loop spans 16 amino acids. The ends lost 3 bases at V and 8 bases at J; junction bases unmatched: 14. The germline gives CDR1 LNHDA, CDR2 SQIVND (reference sequence). This CDR3 reads CASSMVGGRAGTQQYF. For the CDR3, the DNA is TGTGCCAGTAGTATGGTCGGCGGGAGGGCCGGTACTCAGCAGTACTTC.

This clonotype was detected ten times or more. V usage is TRBV30 and J usage is TRBJ1-1; D is uncertain. Germline loops: CDR1 GTSNPN, CDR2 SVGIG (reference sequence). Trimming pared 0 bases from V and 4 bases from J, leaving 9 bases between. CDR3 length equals 13 residues. The CDR3 DNA reads TGTGCCTGGAGTGTAATCGAGGGCACTGAAGCTTTCTTT. Translated, it gives CAWSVIEGTEAFF.

This clonotype has at least ten counts. The V gene is TRBV3-1, the J gene TRBJ1-1; 10 bases map to TRBD1. Losses at the gene ends were 4 bases for V and 4 bases for J; bases not matched to a gene: 6. CDR1 is LGHDT and CDR2 is YNNKEL in the germline V gene (reference sequence). There are 15 residues in the CDR3. CDR3 sequence: CASSRGTGAGTEAFF. For the CDR3, the DNA is TGTGCCAGCAGCCGCGGGACAGGGGCGGGCACTGAAGCTTTCTTT.

This clonotype was observed a single time. A much larger clone differs by one base, so this may be a read error. V is TRBV20-1 and J is TRBJ2-5; D is undetermined. The V and J ends lost 4 bases and 11 bases respectively, with 23 bases between them. The CDR3 runs to 14 residues. Germline V gene sequence: CDR1 DFQATT, CDR2 SNEGSKA (reference sequence). The CDR3 reads CSAIQEFSYNEQYF. The CDR3 DNA follows: TGCAGTGCTATTCAGGAGTTCTCCTACAATGAGCAGTACTTC.

Only a few counts were recorded for this clonotype. V and J are TRBV10-3 and TRBJ2-2, with TRBD2 matching 11 bases. The V segment lost 11 bases and the J segment 6 bases; nucleotides outside the gene matches: 5. Germline CDR1 ENHRY, CDR2 SYGVKD. CDR3 length: 13 residues. The DNA for the CDR3 is TGTGCCGTTGGGACTAGCGGAGCCGGGGAGCTGTTTTTT. Residues: CAVGTSGAGELFF.

This clonotype was seen only a few times. CDR3 DNA: TGTGCCAGCAACGTGGGACTAGCCCCCCAAGAGACCCAGTACTTC. Translated, it gives CASNVGLAPQETQYF. The chain recombines TRBV9 with TRBJ2-5; 9 bases match TRBD2. Germline CDR1 SGDLS, CDR2 YYNGEE. This CDR3 comprises 15 residues. V shed 6 bases and J 1 base; nucleotides not matched to a gene: 7.

This clonotype was seen a handful of times. The V call is TRBV7-9, the J call TRBJ2-1; 8 bases fit TRBD2. Germline V gene data show CDR1 as SEHNR and CDR2 as FQNEAQ (reference sequence). The CDR3 contains 16 residues. Trimming cost V 8 bases and J 5 bases; bases outside gene matches: 14. As DNA, the CDR3 is TGTGCCAGCGGAAGCAGTTTTACTAGCGGTAACAATGAGCAGTTCTTC. Protein sequence: CASGSSFTSGNNEQFF.

This clonotype was seen at least ten times. V gene TRBV28 combines with J gene TRBJ2-3, with 12 bases matching TRBD2. After removal of 3 bases from V and 1 base from J, the junction contained 8 bases not matched to a gene. The CDR3 spans 18 residues. Germline V CDR1 and CDR2: MDHEN, SYDVKM. The CDR3 DNA follows: TGTGCCAGCAGTTTGATGCTAGCGGGAGGGCCTCGCACAGATACGCAGTATTTT. This gives the protein CASSLMLAGGPRTDTQYF.

The sample holds many counts of this clonotype. V is TRBV4-1 and J is TRBJ2-2, with 7 positions matching TRBD2. The CDR3 loop spans 19 amino acids. J was trimmed by 5 bases and V by 1 base; bases with no gene match: 16. CDR1 is MGHRA and CDR2 is YSYEKL in the germline V gene. In DNA form, the CDR3 reads TGCGCCAGCAGCCAAGGCTGGGACTATGAGGCGGGCGGAACCGGGGAGCTGTTTTTT. As protein: CASSQGWDYEAGGTGELFF.

This chain links TRBV5-1 with TRBJ1-1, with no clear D. The V end was cut by 1 base, the J end by 0 bases, with 22 bases between. The CDR3 extends over 19 amino acids. Germline assignment: CDR1 SGHRS and CDR2 YFSETQ. The DNA of the CDR3 is TGCGCCAGCAGCTTGAAAACACAGTTCCCGGTGAATATGAACACTGAAGCTTTCTTT. Its protein product is CASSLKTQFPVNMNTEAFF.

This clonotype was counted a few times. The chain links TRBV9 to TRBJ2-3; weak D call: TRBD2 (5 bases). Deletions cut 4 bases from V and 2 bases from J, with 14 bases between. Germline values: CDR1 SGDLS, CDR2 YYNGEE. CDR3 length equals 15 residues. CDR3 residues: CASSSQAASTDTQYF. In DNA, the CDR3 is TGTGCCAGCAGCAGCCAAGCGGCATCCACAGATACGCAGTATTTT.

CDR3 protein: CASSLVSAGGKTQYF. The DNA of the CDR3 is TGTGCCAGCAGCTTGGTGTCGGCGGGGGGAAAGACCCAGTACTTC. The chain employs TRBV5-4 and TRBJ2-5; 8 bases are a match to TRBD2. The CDR3 contains 15 residues. Losses at the gene ends were 0 bases for V and 6 bases for J; bases not matched to a gene: 7. Germline V lookup: CDR1 SGHNT, CDR2 YYREEE (reference sequence).

With respect to this clonotype: The CDR3 does not end in the conserved phenylalanine or tryptophan, so this is likely a read error. V is TRBV5-1 and J is TRBJ2-7, with 7 positions matching TRBD1. Germline V gene lookup returns CDR1 SGHRS and CDR2 YFSETQ. This CDR3 has 12 residues. V trimming: 3 bases; J trimming: 5 bases; junction bases outside the gene matches: 2. This CDR3 reads CASSSDRDEQYC. The DNA for the CDR3 is TGCGCCAGCAGCTCCGACAGGGACGAGCAGTACTGC.

This clonotype was recorded a few times. The chain combines TRBV12-3 or TRBV12-4 with TRBJ1-3; D ambiguous. Trimming removed 5 bases from V and 0 bases from J, with 8 bases in between. The CDR3 runs 14 residues. Written as DNA, the CDR3 is TGTGCCAGCAGTAAAGGACTCTCTGGAAACACCATATATTTT. This encodes CASSKGLSGNTIYF.